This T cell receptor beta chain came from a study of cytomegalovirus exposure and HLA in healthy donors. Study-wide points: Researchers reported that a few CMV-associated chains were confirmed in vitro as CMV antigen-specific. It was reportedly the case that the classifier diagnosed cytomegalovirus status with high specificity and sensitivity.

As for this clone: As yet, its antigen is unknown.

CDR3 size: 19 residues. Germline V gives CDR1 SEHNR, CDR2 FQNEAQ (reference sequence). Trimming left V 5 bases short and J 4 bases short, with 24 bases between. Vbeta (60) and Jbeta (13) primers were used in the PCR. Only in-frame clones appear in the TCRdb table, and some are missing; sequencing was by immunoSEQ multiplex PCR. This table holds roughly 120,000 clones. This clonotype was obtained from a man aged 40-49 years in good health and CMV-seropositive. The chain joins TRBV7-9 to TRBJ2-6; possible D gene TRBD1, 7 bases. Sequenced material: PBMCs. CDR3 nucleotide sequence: TGTGCCAGCAGCAAGGGGGGACAGCCAACGCTTCGCGGGGCCAACGTCCTGACTTTC. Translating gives CASSKGGQPTLRGANVLTF.